The 16 T cell receptor beta chains listed next were all sequenced from one sample in a study of blood T cells in healthy people across ages. The use of a sample-barcoded 5' primer and a J-beta primer mix characterized a second PCR of about 7 to 12 cycles. TCRdb processed the 5' RACE reads anew with MiXCR; each CDR3 protein has one entry. The data show fewer than 1,200,000 distinct CDR3 sequences, 25% seen once. The sample was also reused in another study, on T cells of mothers and their children.

The sequenced sample consisted of blood. The receptors were gathered from a girl under 10 years old in good health.

This clonotype has more than one count but fewer than ten. The V call is TRBV7-8, the J call TRBJ1-1; D gene ambiguous. CDR3 length: 14 residues. Germline values: CDR1 SGHVS, CDR2 FQNEAQ. Trimming took 3 bases from V and 4 from J, leaving 12 bases between them. For the CDR3, the DNA is TGTGCCAGCAGCTTCCCCGTGGGCGGCACTGAAGCTTTCTTT. Residues: CASSFPVGGTEAFF. Full variable domain (rest looked up from reference TRBV7-8 and TRBJ1-1): GAGVSQSPRYKVAKRGQDVALRCDPISGHVSLFWYQQALGQGPEFLTYFQNEAQLDKSGLPSDRFFAERPEGSVSTLKIQRTQQEDSAVYLCASSFPVGGTEAFFGQGTRLTVV.

V gene TRBV11-2 combines with J gene TRBJ2-7, with a possible D match to TRBD2 (6 bases). This CDR3 region has 12 residues. CDR1 is SGHAT, CDR2 FQNNGV, per germline. V was clipped by 5 bases and J by 10 bases, with 15 bases between them. CDR3: CASSHGGMEQYF. DNA for the CDR3: TGTGCCAGCAGCCATGGAGGGATGGAACAGTACTTC.

This clonotype was recorded many times. This chain joins TRBV25-1 and TRBJ1-1; tentative D call: TRBD1 (5 bases). Per germline, CDR1 MGHDK and CDR2 SYGVNS. V was shortened by 9 bases and J by 0 bases, with 8 bases between the two germline ends. The CDR3 has 12 residues. CDR3 sequence (DNA): TGTGCCAGTCGGGGGGTGAACACTGAAGCTTTCTTT. Amino acid sequence: CASRGVNTEAFF. Full variable domain (outside the CDR3, taken from reference TRBV25-1 and TRBJ1-1): EADIYQTPRYLVIGTGKKITLECSQTMGHDKMYWYQQDPGMELHLIHYSYGVNSTEKGDLSSESTVSRIRTEHFPLTLESARPSHTSQYLCASRGVNTEAFFGQGTRLTVV.

This rearrangement joins TRBV4-2 to TRBJ2-7, with a possible D match to TRBD2 (6 bases). CDR1 is LGHNA and CDR2 is YNFKEQ in the germline V gene. Trimming shortened V by 1 base and J by 9 bases, and 28 bases separated the two germline ends. The CDR3 extends over 18 amino acids. CDR3 in amino acids: CASSQAYTRRVSGQGQYF. CDR3 sequence (DNA): TGTGCCAGCAGCCAAGCATATACTAGGAGGGTCAGTGGGCAGGGGCAGTACTTC.

The sample holds a few counts of this clonotype. The chain is built from TRBV20-1 and TRBJ2-1; 8 nucleotides agree with TRBD2. Germline CDR1 is DFQATT and CDR2 is SNEGSKA (reference sequence). The V segment lost 5 bases and the J segment 7 bases; nucleotides outside the gene matches: 4. The CDR3 runs 12 residues. The DNA of the CDR3 is TGCAGTGCTGGACTAGCAGGGAATGAGCAGTTCTTC. This codes for CSAGLAGNEQFF.

This clonotype came up a few times. The chain has TRBV6-2 or TRBV6-3 and TRBJ2-7; TRBD1 matches at 8 bases. The CDR3 is 15 residues long. J lost 3 bases, V lost 8 bases, and 12 bases had no gene match. The V gene's germline CDR1 is MNHEY and CDR2 SVGEGT. The CDR3 sequence is CASVTTGGSFYEQYF. The DNA of the CDR3 is TGTGCCAGCGTCACCACAGGGGGATCCTTCTACGAGCAGTACTTC.

The rearrangement joins TRBV20-1 to TRBJ2-1; 10 positions match TRBD2. This CDR3 has 14 residues. From germline, CDR1 is DFQATT and CDR2 SNEGSKA (reference sequence). V gave up 6 bases and J gave up 2 bases; unmatched junction bases: 4. CDR3 in amino acids: CSAELAGPYNEQFF. DNA of the CDR3: TGCAGTGCAGAACTAGCGGGACCCTACAATGAGCAGTTCTTC.

The chain has TRBV7-9 and TRBJ2-7; 10 nucleotides agree with TRBD1. Germline values: CDR1 SEHNR, CDR2 FQNEAQ (reference sequence). Trimming at V came to 3 bases and at J to 5 bases, leaving 10 bases not matched to a gene. The CDR3 is 16 amino acids. DNA for the CDR3: TGTGCCAGCAGCTTCCGCGAATCGGGACAGGGGAACGAGCAGTACTTC. The encoded protein is CASSFRESGQGNEQYF. The full variable domain, in which reference TRBV7-9 and TRBJ2-7 provide the parts outside the CDR3, is DTGVSQNPRHKITKRGQNVTFRCDPISEHNRLYWYRQTLGQGPEFLTYFQNEAQLEKSRLLSDRFSAERPKGSFSTLEIQRTEQGDSAMYLCASSFRESGQGNEQYFGPGTRLTVT.

V is TRBV9 and J is TRBJ2-7, with a weak D call TRBD2 (5 bases). The V and J ends lost 0 bases and 2 bases respectively, with 15 bases between them. CDR1 and CDR2 from the germline V gene are SGDLS and YYNGEE. The CDR3 sequence is 16 residues long. CDR3 DNA: TGTGCCAGCAGCGTAGGGGTTAGCGCGAGCCCCTACGAGCAGTACTTC. It specifies CASSVGVSASPYEQYF.

V gene TRBV27 combines with J gene TRBJ2-7, with TRBD2 matching over 8 bases. Trimming removed 2 bases from V and 2 bases from J; junction bases left unmatched: 2. The CDR3 loop spans 14 amino acids. The germline CDR1 and CDR2 sequences are MNHEY and SMNVEV (reference sequence). The CDR3 DNA reads TGTGCCAGCAGTTTAAGCGGGAGTCCCTACGAGCAGTACTTC. The encoded protein is CASSLSGSPYEQYF.

The chain employs TRBV9 and TRBJ1-2, with a possible D match to TRBD1 (5 bases). Germline CDR1 SGDLS, CDR2 YYNGEE. This CDR3 is built from 14 residues. The V and J ends lost 3 bases and 7 bases respectively, with 16 bases between them. CDR3 protein: CASSANGGVAGYTF. In DNA, the CDR3 is TGTGCCAGCAGCGCAAACGGGGGGGTTGCTGGCTACACCTTC.

The chain has TRBV6-2 or TRBV6-3 and TRBJ2-7; 7 bases agree with TRBD1. Germline values: CDR1 MNHEY, CDR2 SVGEGT. CDR3 length: 14 residues. The V and J ends lost 6 bases and 3 bases, in that order; junction bases with no gene match: 8. This chain's CDR3 is CASRARTGLYEQYF. DNA for the CDR3: TGTGCCAGCAGGGCCCGGACAGGACTCTACGAGCAGTACTTC.

This clonotype has at least ten counts. The chain couples TRBV7-3 to TRBJ2-5, with 11 bases that match TRBD1. Germline V gene sequence: CDR1 SGHTA, CDR2 FQGTGA. The CDR3 sequence is 15 residues long. V trimming: 2 bases; J trimming: 3 bases; junction bases outside the gene matches: 2. CDR3 sequence (DNA): TGTGCCAGCAGCTTAGGGACAGGGGGAGAAGAGACCCAGTACTTC. Amino acids: CASSLGTGGEETQYF.

Note on this clonotype: The CDR3 carries no conserved terminal phenylalanine or tryptophan, so it likely arises from a read error. This chain connects TRBV12-3 or TRBV12-4 to TRBJ2-5; D may be TRBD1 (6 bases). The better agreement between TRBJ2-7 and the DNA end casts doubt on the J call. CDR3 length: 14 residues. Here the CDR3 reads CASSLALKGVEQYL. CDR3 in DNA: TGTGCCAGCAGTTTAGCGCTAAAGGGGGTCGAGCAGTACCTC.

This clonotype has a handful of counts. The chain employs TRBV29-1 and TRBJ2-7; a possible D gene is TRBD1 (6 bases). V was pared by 7 bases and J by 7 bases, with 17 bases between. Germline assignment: CDR1 SQVTM and CDR2 ANQGSEA. This CDR3 has 12 residues. The CDR3 loop reads CSGRGSGSEQYF. For the CDR3, the DNA is TGCAGCGGCAGGGGATCGGGCAGTGAGCAGTACTTC.

V and J are TRBV20-1 and TRBJ2-1; possibly TRBD1 for D (6 bases). Trimming removed 5 bases from V and 7 bases from J, with 18 bases in between. CDR1 DFQATT and CDR2 SNEGSKA come from the germline V gene (reference sequence). The CDR3 runs to 14 residues. The CDR3 nucleotides read TGCAGTGCTGGATGGACGAGGGGGTTAAATGAGCAGTTCTTC. Translating gives CSAGWTRGLNEQFF.